The 32 T cell receptor beta chains presented below share a single source sample, sequenced in a study of blood T cells in healthy people across ages. Combining a sample-barcoded 5' primer with a J-beta primer mix, a second PCR ran for 7 to 11 cycles. TCRdb reprocessed the 5' RACE reads via MiXCR and lists one record per CDR3 protein. The sample consists of approximately 1.5 million distinct CDR3 sequences, roughly 32% of them appearing once. Sequenced sample: blood. These receptor sequences come from a woman aged 30 to 39 in good health.

V usage is TRBV12-5 and J usage is TRBJ2-1, with D hard to call. The germline V and J ends were trimmed by 0 bases and 7 bases, with 13 bases remaining between them. The germline gives CDR1 LGHNT, CDR2 FRNRAP. The CDR3 is made up of 15 amino acids. CDR3 amino acids: CASGLVEGLPNEQFF. DNA for the CDR3: TGTGCTAGTGGTTTGGTAGAAGGCCTGCCAAATGAGCAGTTCTTC.

The chain uses TRBV10-2 and TRBJ2-5; 12 bases are shared with TRBD2. Per the germline V gene, CDR1 is WSHSY and CDR2 is SAAADI. This CDR3 spans 16 amino acids. V trimming: 0 bases; J trimming: 5 bases; junction bases outside the gene matches: 4. The CDR3 region has the DNA TGCGCCAGCAGTGAGTCGATGGGGACTAGCGGGGAGACCCAGTACTTC. Protein product: CASSESMGTSGETQYF.

This clonotype was observed at least ten times. The V call is TRBV6-2 or TRBV6-3, the J call TRBJ2-7; perhaps D is TRBD1 or TRBD2 (5 bases each). Germline CDR1 and CDR2: MNHEY and SVGEGT. This CDR3 spans 15 amino acids. V dropped 0 bases and J dropped 6 bases, with 15 bases sitting between them. The CDR3, as DNA: TGTGCCAGCAGTTACTCTGGGGGTGCATTGGGCGAGCAGTACTTC. Amino acids: CASSYSGGALGEQYF.

This rearrangement joins TRBV12-3 or TRBV12-4 to TRBJ2-1, with 15 bases identical to TRBD2. The CDR3 consists of 15 residues. The trim removed 6 bases at V and 8 bases at J, leaving 5 bases unmatched. The CDR3 is CASRRRTSGRDEQFF. CDR3 DNA: TGTGCCAGCAGACGGAGGACTAGCGGGAGGGATGAGCAGTTCTTC.

J is TRBJ2-5 and V is TRBV5-1; unclear D gene. V was cut by 7 bases and J by 1 base, with 11 bases left in between. This CDR3 spans 13 amino acids. CDR1 is SGHRS and CDR2 is YFSETQ in the germline V gene. The DNA of the CDR3 is TGCGCCAGCTGCAGGACCGTCCAAGAGACCCAGTACTTC. This encodes CASCRTVQETQYF.

The CDR3 spells CASSFSDWGLNEQYF. The DNA of the CDR3 is TGTGCCAGCAGCTTTTCCGATTGGGGGCTGAACGAGCAGTACTTC. This chain uses TRBV7-9 with TRBJ2-7; TRBD1 might be the D (6 bases). The germline gives CDR1 SEHNR, CDR2 FQNEAQ (reference sequence). The CDR3 contains 15 residues. V was trimmed by 3 bases and J by 5 bases, leaving 17 bases between them.

Comments on this clonotype: One end of the junction varies from germline; a read error may be responsible. This rearrangement joins TRBV20-1 to TRBJ1-2, with 8 bases lining up with TRBD1. This CDR3 is built from 14 residues. Germline V CDR1 and CDR2: DFQATT, SNEGSKA (reference sequence). The CDR3: CSAEPQGRGHGYIF. The CDR3 DNA is TGCAGTGCCGAACCCCAGGGCAGGGGGCATGGCTACATCTTC.

This clonotype was counted a single time. The CDR3 bases are TGTGCCAGCAGCTTGCTCCGGCCTAGCGAGCTGTCTGGGGCCAACGTCCTGACTTTC. Its translation: CASSLLRPSELSGANVLTF. This chain uses TRBV7-2 with TRBJ2-6; D is possibly TRBD2 (6 bases). CDR1 SGHTA and CDR2 FQGNSA come from the germline V gene. V was clipped by 3 bases and J by 1 base, with 19 bases between them. The CDR3 has 19 residues.

The chain employs TRBV20-1 and TRBJ2-4, with D possibly TRBD1 on 6 matching bases. The tail of the sequence fits TRBJ2-7 better, so the J call may be wrong. Germline CDR1 and CDR2: DFQATT and SNEGSKA (reference sequence). There are 15 residues in the CDR3. This CDR3 is CSAETGWTHLYEQYF. CDR3 in DNA: TGCAGTGCTGAGACAGGCTGGACTCACCTCTACGAGCAGTACTTC.

The table lists this clonotype with a few counts. This chain uses TRBV7-2 with TRBJ2-1; possible D gene TRBD2, 6 bases. The germline gives CDR1 SGHTA, CDR2 FQGNSA. The CDR3 has 15 amino acids. Trimming left V 2 bases short and J 3 bases short, with 11 bases between. For the CDR3, the DNA is TGTGCCAGCAGCTTACTGGGACTTGACTACAATGAGCAGTTCTTC. This translates into CASSLLGLDYNEQFF.

This clonotype was counted only a few times. The chain has TRBV29-1 and TRBJ1-2; possibly TRBD1 for D (5 bases). V was cut by 3 bases and J by 8 bases, with 22 bases left in between. The CDR3 spans 15 residues. The germline V gene has CDR1 SQVTM and CDR2 ANQGSEA. The CDR3 loop reads CSVEPPTGKSRGYTF. CDR3 DNA: TGCAGCGTTGAGCCCCCAACAGGCAAATCCCGAGGCTACACCTTC.

The chain employs TRBV18 and TRBJ1-2; the D gene is possibly TRBD1 (5 bases). There are 13 residues in the CDR3. Trimming stripped 6 bases from V and 5 bases from J, with 13 bases between. Germline V gene lookup returns CDR1 KGHSH and CDR2 LQKENI. For the CDR3, the DNA is TGTGCCAGCTCTCTTGACAGACAATATGGCTACACCTTC. Its translation: CASSLDRQYGYTF.

As to this clonotype: An end of the junction does not agree with germline; a read error may underlie this. V usage is TRBV25-1 and J usage is TRBJ2-1, with D possibly being TRBD1 (6 bases). Germline V gene lookup returns CDR1 MGHDK and CDR2 SYGVNS. The CDR3 totals 14 residues. CDR3 in amino acids: CTSSAWDTDPEQFF. For the CDR3, the DNA is TGTACCAGCAGTGCCTGGGACACCGACCCTGAGCAGTTCTTC.

V gene TRBV6-1 combines with J gene TRBJ2-4; 11 bases are a match to TRBD2. In germline, CDR1 is MNHNS, CDR2 SASEGT. V lost 6 bases, J lost 15 bases, and 7 bases stayed unmatched. The CDR3 extends over 12 amino acids. The DNA for the CDR3 is TGTGCCAGCAGACTACTAGCGGGGGTTTTGTACTTC. Translating gives CASRLLAGVLYF.

This clonotype was counted between two and nine times. The junction and the germline gene differ at one end; a read error may be behind it. The chain couples TRBV9 to TRBJ1-1; D possibly corresponds to TRBD1 (5 bases). This CDR3 is built from 14 residues. Per germline, CDR1 SGDLS and CDR2 YYNGEE. CDR3 amino acids: CASSGLTGNTEAFF. In DNA form, the CDR3 reads TGCGCCAGCAGCGGTCTCACAGGGAACACTGAAGCTTTCTTT.

This clonotype occurred many times. The rearrangement links TRBV29-1 to TRBJ2-5; tentative D call: TRBD2 (6 bases). Germline assignment: CDR1 SQVTM and CDR2 ANQGSEA. Trimming removed 7 bases at V and 5 bases at J, with 17 bases between. CDR3 length equals 13 residues. The DNA for the CDR3 is TGCAGCGCGAGGCGGGGCGGCGGTGAGACCCAGTACTTC. This translates into CSARRGGGETQYF.

The rearrangement links TRBV6-1 to TRBJ2-5; 9 nucleotides align to TRBD2. V dropped 4 bases and J dropped 11; count of bases not matched to a gene: 17. The germline gives CDR1 MNHNS, CDR2 SASEGT. The CDR3 sequence is 16 residues long. CDR3 bases: TGTGCCAGCAGTGTGCCTTGGCGGGAGGGCCGTCCGGAGCAGTACTTC. Its translation is CASSVPWREGRPEQYF.

The chain uses TRBV9 and TRBJ2-6; TRBD2 matches 15 bases. Per germline, CDR1 SGDLS and CDR2 YYNGEE. This CDR3 has 19 amino acids. After removal of 3 bases from V and 4 bases from J, the junction contained 8 bases not matched to a gene. The CDR3 spells CASSAFGLAGGGGANVLTF. CDR3 sequence (DNA): TGTGCCAGCAGCGCCTTTGGACTAGCGGGAGGGGGAGGGGCCAACGTCCTGACTTTC.

The gene calls are TRBV20-1 and TRBJ2-7; D gene ambiguous. CDR1 and CDR2 (germline): DFQATT, SNEGSKA (reference sequence). Between the trimmed V and J ends, which lost 6 bases and 0 bases, there was a span of 12 bases. CDR3 length: 13 residues. CDR3 sequence (DNA): TGCAGTGCCACGAAGGCAAGCTCCTACGAGCAGTACTTC. Its protein is CSATKASSYEQYF.

In this sample, this clonotype turned up many times. This chain links TRBV2 with TRBJ2-7, with D possibly matching TRBD1 (6 bases). CDR1 is SNHLY, CDR2 FYNNEI, per germline. The CDR3 spans 15 residues. The germline V and J ends were trimmed by 0 bases and 6 bases, with 15 bases remaining between them. CDR3 bases: TGTGCCAGCAGTGAAGCGGGGGCCTCCCTTGGCGAGCAGTACTTC. This translates into CASSEAGASLGEQYF. The full variable domain, its missing parts supplied by reference TRBV2 and TRBJ2-7, is EPEVTQTPSHQVTQMGQEVILRCVPISNHLYFYWYRQILGQKVEFLVSFYNNEISEKSEIFDDQFSVERPDGSNFTLKIRSTKLEDSAMYFCASSEAGASLGEQYFGPGTRLTVT.

This clonotype was counted only a few times. The J gene is TRBJ2-7, the V gene TRBV28; 10 nucleotides agree with TRBD1. Per germline, CDR1 MDHEN and CDR2 SYDVKM. The CDR3 totals 15 residues. Trimming at V came to 7 bases and at J to 1 base, leaving 7 bases not matched to a gene. The CDR3 is CASTRGQGISYEQYF. The DNA for the CDR3 is TGTGCCAGCACCAGGGGACAGGGGATTTCCTACGAGCAGTACTTC.

The table lists this clonotype with many counts. The rearrangement links TRBV6-5 to TRBJ2-7; 8 bases are shared with TRBD1. After removal of 4 bases from V and 4 bases from J, the junction contained 3 bases not matched to a gene. The germline gives CDR1 MNHEY, CDR2 SVGAGI. The CDR3 covers 13 residues. The CDR3 DNA sequence: TGTGCCAGCAGTTCCAGGGGGCTTTACGAGCAGTACTTC. Its protein product is CASSSRGLYEQYF.

The chain recombines TRBV20-1 with TRBJ2-7; possibly TRBD2 for D (5 bases). This CDR3 is built from 13 residues. V lost 0 bases to trimming and J lost 3 bases, with 9 bases between them. Per germline, CDR1 DFQATT and CDR2 SNEGSKA (reference sequence). The CDR3 bases are TGCAGTGCTAGAGAACACGGGATCTACGAGCAGTACTTC. It translates to CSAREHGIYEQYF.

This chain uses TRBV5-1 with TRBJ2-3; 9 nucleotides match TRBD2. This CDR3 has 16 amino acids. V trimming: 0 bases; J trimming: 4 bases; junction bases outside the gene matches: 6. CDR1 and CDR2 (germline): SGHRS, YFSETQ. DNA for the CDR3: TGCGCCAGCAGCTTGGCCGGGATAGCGGGAGCAGATACGCAGTATTTT. It codes for CASSLAGIAGADTQYF.

The CDR3, as DNA: TGCAGTGCTGCCCTACTAGAGCAGTACTTC. Residues: CSAALLEQYF. The genes are TRBV20-1 and TRBJ2-5, with D tentatively TRBD2 (5 bases). CDR1 and CDR2 from the germline V gene are DFQATT and SNEGSKA (reference sequence). The CDR3 consists of 10 residues. The V and J ends lost 5 bases and 11 bases respectively, with 12 bases between them.

This rearrangement joins TRBV7-2 to TRBJ2-3; no firm D call. This CDR3 is built from 14 residues. V lost 1 base and J lost 2, with 7 bases in between. Germline V CDR1 and CDR2: SGHTA, FQGNSA. CDR3: CASSLDGHTDTQYF. The CDR3 DNA is TGTGCCAGCAGCTTAGACGGGCACACAGATACGCAGTATTTT.

V usage is TRBV6-5 and J usage is TRBJ2-2; possibly TRBD2 for D (5 bases). Germline CDR1 reads MNHEY; CDR2 reads SVGAGI. The V gene lost 5 bases and the J gene lost 7 bases, with 14 bases spanning the gap. The CDR3 contains 14 residues. The CDR3 nucleotides read TGTGCCAGCAGTCACGAGGGAGAAGTCGGGGAGCTGTTTTTT. Protein sequence: CASSHEGEVGELFF.

The chain employs TRBV27 and TRBJ2-1, with D possibly matching TRBD1 (6 bases). The CDR3 contains 15 residues. CDR1 MNHEY and CDR2 SMNVEV come from the germline V gene (reference sequence). Trimming removed 3 bases from V and 11 bases from J, with 20 bases in between. The CDR3 sequence: CASSLGAGTLNQQFF. In DNA form, the CDR3 reads TGTGCCAGCAGTTTGGGGGCCGGGACATTGAATCAGCAGTTCTTC.

In the case of this clonotype: An end of the junction differs from the germline gene, which may be a read error. V and J are TRBV18 and TRBJ1-1; TRBD1 is a possible D gene (6 bases). CDR1 is KGHSH, CDR2 LQKENI, per germline. The length of the CDR3 is 13 residues. CDR3 DNA: TGTGCCAGTTCACCTGGGGGCGTTGTTGAAGCTTTCTTT. This sequence encodes CASSPGGVVEAFF.

The CDR3 nucleotides read TGTGCCAGCAGCTTAGCTTTAGGCGGGACAGGGACCTACGAGCAGTACTTC. Its translation: CASSLALGGTGTYEQYF. The chain carries TRBV7-2 and TRBJ2-5; 9 bases are shared with TRBD1. The J call may not be correct, given that the DNA end is closer to TRBJ2-7. The CDR3 sequence is 17 residues long. Looked up from germline, CDR1 is SGHTA and CDR2 is FQGNSA.

This clonotype was seen ten or more times. This chain uses TRBV5-1 with TRBJ2-1; 9 bases map to TRBD2. V lost 4 bases, J lost 4 bases, and 6 bases stayed unmatched. CDR3 length: 15 amino acids. Germline lookup yields CDR1 SGHRS and CDR2 YFSETQ. DNA for the CDR3: TGCGCCAGCAGCGAGACTAGCGGAGCTTACAATGAGCAGTTCTTC. This encodes CASSETSGAYNEQFF.

This clonotype has only a few counts. The J gene is TRBJ2-1, the V gene TRBV5-1; D may be TRBD1 (5 bases). Germline-derived CDR1 and CDR2 are SGHRS and YFSETQ. The CDR3 sequence is 16 residues long. V lost 4 bases and J 5 bases, leaving 19 bases between the germline ends. The CDR3 spells CASSGVQGVGDNEQFF. Here the CDR3 DNA reads TGCGCCAGCAGCGGAGTTCAGGGTGTTGGGGACAATGAGCAGTTCTTC.